Given below is one T cell receptor (beta chain) in context. No antigen is known for it. It has no much larger one-base neighbor in the sample; base qualities were not kept. The data are from a study of vaccination effects on CD4 cells after COVID-19 (dated by TCRdb to the early 2020s). Regarding the complete study: The ViraFEST assay stimulated PBMC with viral peptide pools and then used TCR sequencing to identify antigen-specific CD4+ T cell clonotypes by expansion. Each participant got two doses of an mRNA SARS-CoV-2 vaccine, either BNT162b2 or mRNA-1273. Each well held roughly 2.2 million PBMC cultured in IMDM containing approximately 5% human AB serum, 8 to 10 IU/ml IL-2 and gentamicin, along with approximately 10 ug/ml peptides. SARS-CoV-2 spike-specific CD4+ TCR repertoires from before and after mRNA vaccination were compared in COVID-19 convalescent patients and in infection-naive vaccine recipients. The full study included 10 COVID-19 convalescent patients and a handful of SARS-CoV-2-naive healthy vaccine recipients. The Oncomine TCR Beta short-read assay on an Illumina iSeq 100 was used to sequence cultures from other donors in the study. Overall study outcomes, separate from this receptor: Limitations of the study were the small number of convalescent patients and the absence of early post-infection timepoints. Marked clonal contraction was observed in both infection-induced and vaccine-induced clones at late post-vaccination timepoints, consistent with waning T cell responses. In healthy vaccine recipients, vaccine-induced clones were almost all SARS-CoV-2 mono-reactive, with only 1 of 255 being cross-reactive with common cold coronaviruses.

After 10 days of culture, CD4+ T cells were isolated with the EasySep CD4+ T cell isolation kit. The absence of prior SARS-CoV-2 infection in healthy vaccine recipients was confirmed by negative nucleocapsid antibodies before and after vaccination. Half of the culture medium was replaced with fresh IL-2-containing medium on days 3 and 7. Unless noted otherwise, every peptide stimulation condition was grown in triplicate wells. Using Ficoll-Paque Plus gradient centrifugation, PBMC were separated from whole blood and then either used fresh or cryopreserved at -140C. Genomic DNA was extracted from cultured CD4+ T cells with the QIAamp micro DNA kit. V is cut back by 0 bases and J by 0 bases, with 4 bases in the junction unmatched. The CDR3 sequence holds 16 residues, the cysteine and phenylalanine included. The DNA shown is the 48-base CDR3, in frame from base 1. Looking up the germline V gene yields CDR1 SGHTA and CDR2 FQGTGA.

The library was built by means of the immunoSEQ multiplex PCR assay. DNA from the cultured, isolated CD4+ T cells was subjected to TCR beta CDR3 sequencing. The source study handled its data this way. Non-productive TCR sequences were discarded, and reads were trimmed to the CDR3 region, with only CDR3s of 7 or more amino acids retained. The MANAFEST web app was used to pick out antigen-specific clonotypes by comparing their expansion in peptide wells with that in reference cultures. To be called positive, a clone needed expansion at FDR<0.05 compared with the reference and with all other wells, an odds ratio greater than 5, and a frequency greater than 0.1% in two replicate wells. A clonotype was called cross-reactive if it was significantly expanded both in SARS-CoV-2 spike wells and in at least one common cold coronavirus spike condition. Using the stringdist R package, CDR3 similarity was measured by Levenshtein distance, and unrooted trees were constructed with ape in R 3.6.1. TCRdb mirrors the immuneACCESS table, restricted to in-frame sequences. Some clones are absent from its copies; in checked studies, under half trace to an unresolved V gene, and the reason for the others is unknown. The V and J calls and clone size come from that table; D and trimming were worked out from the DNA. The sample profile shows around 60,000 clones; 70% to 80% of them were found once. Of the sample, just over 3% falls within the top ten clones.

The sample here was CD4+ T cells from PBMCs cultured without peptide, taken before COVID-19 vaccination. In this chain, TRBV7-3 is recombined with TRBJ1-1; TRBD1 agrees with 7 junctional bases. The source of this sequence is a human donor who received a COVID-19 vaccine. The CDR3 protein is CASSLTAGTVNTEAFF. The nucleotide sequence is TGTGCCAGCAGCTTAACCGCCGGGACAGTGAACACTGAAGCTTTCTTT.